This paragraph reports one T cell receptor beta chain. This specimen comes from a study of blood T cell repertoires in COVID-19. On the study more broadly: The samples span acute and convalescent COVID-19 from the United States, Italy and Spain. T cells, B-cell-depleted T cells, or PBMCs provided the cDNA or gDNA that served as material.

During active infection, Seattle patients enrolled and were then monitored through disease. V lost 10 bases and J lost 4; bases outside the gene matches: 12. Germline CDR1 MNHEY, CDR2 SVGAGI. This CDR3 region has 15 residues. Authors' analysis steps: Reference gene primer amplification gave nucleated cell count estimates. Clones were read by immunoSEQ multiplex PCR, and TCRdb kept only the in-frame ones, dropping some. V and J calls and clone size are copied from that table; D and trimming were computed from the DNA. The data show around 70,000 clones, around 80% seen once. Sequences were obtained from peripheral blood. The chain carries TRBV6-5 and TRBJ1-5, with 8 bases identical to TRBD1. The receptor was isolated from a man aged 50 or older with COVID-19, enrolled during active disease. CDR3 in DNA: TGTGCCACCACGCGGCACAGGGGGGATAATCAGCCCCAGCATTTT. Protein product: CATTRHRGDNQPQHF.